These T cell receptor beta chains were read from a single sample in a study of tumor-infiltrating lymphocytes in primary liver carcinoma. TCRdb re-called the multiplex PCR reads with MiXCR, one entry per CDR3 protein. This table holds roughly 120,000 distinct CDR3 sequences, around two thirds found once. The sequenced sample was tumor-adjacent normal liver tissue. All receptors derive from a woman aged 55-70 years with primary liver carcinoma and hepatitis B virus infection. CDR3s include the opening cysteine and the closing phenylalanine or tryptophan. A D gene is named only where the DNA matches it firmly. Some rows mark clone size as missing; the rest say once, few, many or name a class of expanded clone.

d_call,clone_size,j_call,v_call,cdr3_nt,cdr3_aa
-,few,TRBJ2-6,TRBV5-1,TGCGCCAGCAGCGCTAGGGGGTCCGGGGCCAACGTCCTGACTTTC,CASSARGSGANVLTF
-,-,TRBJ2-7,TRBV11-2,TGTGCCAACAGCATAGCGTCGAGGGCAGGAGGCTACGAGCAGTACTTC,CANSIASRAGGYEQYF
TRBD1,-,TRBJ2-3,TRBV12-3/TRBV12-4,TGTGCCAGCAGTATCCGACAGGGTAGCACAGATATGCTGTATTTT,CASSIRQGSTDMLYF
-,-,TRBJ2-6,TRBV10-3,TGTGCCATCAGTGAGGTAGCCGGGGGCTCTGGGGCCAACGTCCTGACTTTC,CAISEVAGGSGANVLTF
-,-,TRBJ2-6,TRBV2,TGTACCAGCACCCTACTAGCTTCCGGGGCCAACGTCCTGACTTTC,CTSTLLASGANVLTF
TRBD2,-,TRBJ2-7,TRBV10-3,TGTGCCATCAGTGCCAAACCGAGACTAGCGGGAAACGAGCAGTACTTC,CAISAKPRLAGNEQYF
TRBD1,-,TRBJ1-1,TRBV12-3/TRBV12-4,TGTGCCATCAGCCGGACGACAGGGACCGGCACTGAAGCTTTCTTT,CAISRTTGTGTEAFF
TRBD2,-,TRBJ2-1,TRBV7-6,TGTGCCAGCAGCTTAGCCGGGACTAGCGGGTCGAATGAGCAGTTCTTC,CASSLAGTSGSNEQFF
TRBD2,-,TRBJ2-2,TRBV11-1,TGTGCCAGCAGCTCGGGAGGGAAGACCTGGGAGCCGTTTTTT,CASSSGGKTWEPFF
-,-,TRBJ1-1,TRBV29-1,TGTAGCGTTGACAGGACCTCGGGCACTGAAGCTTCCTTT,CSVDRTSGTEASF
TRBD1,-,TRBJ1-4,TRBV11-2,TGTACCAGCAGCTTAGAAGGGGGCGAAAATGACAGACTGTTTTTT,CTSSLEGGENDRLFF
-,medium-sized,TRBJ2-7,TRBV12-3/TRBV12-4,TGTGCCAGCAGTTTAGGAGGCTCCTACGAGCAGTACTTC,CASSLGGSYEQYF
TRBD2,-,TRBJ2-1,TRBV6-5,TGTGCCAGCAGTTACGGGACTAACAGCTACAATGAGCAGTTCTTC,CASSYGTNSYNEQFF
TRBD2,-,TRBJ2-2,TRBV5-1,TGCGCCAGAAGCACGGGAGTAGCGGGAGCGCCTTCGCGGGCCGGGGAGCTGTTTTTT,CARSTGVAGAPSRAGELFF
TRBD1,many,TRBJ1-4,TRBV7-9,TGTGCCAGCAGCTGGGGACAGGGGCCGTATACTGAAAAACTGTTTTTT,CASSWGQGPYTEKLFF
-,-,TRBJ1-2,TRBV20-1,TGCAGTGCTAGAGCACCGGCCTCGGACTATGGCTACACCTTC,CSARAPASDYGYTF
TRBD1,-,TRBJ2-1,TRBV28,TGTGCCAGCAGCCGAAGAGGGACAGGGAGCGATGAGCAGTTCTTC,CASSRRGTGSDEQFF
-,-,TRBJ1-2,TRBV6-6,TGTGCCAGCAGTCACGGACCCCGAGACGGCCATGGCTACACCTTC,CASSHGPRDGHGYTF
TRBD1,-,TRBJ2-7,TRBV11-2,TGTGCTATCAGCTTAGAACAGGGGACCCCCTACGAGCAGTACTTC,CAISLEQGTPYEQYF
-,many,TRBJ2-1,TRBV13,TGTGCCAGCAGCCAATCCCCGGGCAATGAGCAGTTCTTC,CASSQSPGNEQFF
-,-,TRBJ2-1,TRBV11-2,TGTGCTAGCAGCTTAACCGCGACAACGTTCTTCAACGATGAACAGTTCTTC,CASSLTATTFFNDEQFF
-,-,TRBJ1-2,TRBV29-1,TGCAGCGTCGAAGATCCCTCACAGAACTCTAACTATGGCTACACCTTC,CSVEDPSQNSNYGYTF
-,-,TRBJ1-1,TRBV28,TGTACCAGCAGTTTGGGTGGGGCAAACACCCAGGAAGCTTTCTTT,CTSSLGGANTQEAFF
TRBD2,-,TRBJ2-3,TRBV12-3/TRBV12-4,TGTGCCAGCGGTTCTGGGGGACTAACCACAGATACTCAGTATTTC,CASGSGGLTTDTQYF
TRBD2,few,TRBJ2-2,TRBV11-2,TGTGCCAGCAGCCCGACGGGGGGGATCAGGGAGCTGTTTTTT,CASSPTGGIRELFF
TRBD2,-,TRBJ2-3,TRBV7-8,TGTGCCAGCAGCTTACGGCCCGGGACTAGAGGCGATACACAGTATTTT,CASSLRPGTRGDTQYF